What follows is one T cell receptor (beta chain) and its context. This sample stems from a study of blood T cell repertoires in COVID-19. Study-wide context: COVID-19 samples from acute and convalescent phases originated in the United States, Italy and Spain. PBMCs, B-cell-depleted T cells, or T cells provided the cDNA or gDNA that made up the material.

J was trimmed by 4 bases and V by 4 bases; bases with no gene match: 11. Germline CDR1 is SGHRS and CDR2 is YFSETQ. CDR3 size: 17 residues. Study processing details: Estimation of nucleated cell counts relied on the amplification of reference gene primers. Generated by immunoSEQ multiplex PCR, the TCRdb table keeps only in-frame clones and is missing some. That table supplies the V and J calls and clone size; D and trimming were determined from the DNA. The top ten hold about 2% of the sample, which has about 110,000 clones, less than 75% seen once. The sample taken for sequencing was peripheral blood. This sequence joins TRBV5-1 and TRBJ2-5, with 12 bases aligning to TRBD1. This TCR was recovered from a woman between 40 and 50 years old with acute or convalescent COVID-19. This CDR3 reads CASSTGTGGPRVETQYF. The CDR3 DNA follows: TGCGCCAGCAGCACCGGGACAGGGGGCCCAAGGGTAGAGACCCAGTACTTC.